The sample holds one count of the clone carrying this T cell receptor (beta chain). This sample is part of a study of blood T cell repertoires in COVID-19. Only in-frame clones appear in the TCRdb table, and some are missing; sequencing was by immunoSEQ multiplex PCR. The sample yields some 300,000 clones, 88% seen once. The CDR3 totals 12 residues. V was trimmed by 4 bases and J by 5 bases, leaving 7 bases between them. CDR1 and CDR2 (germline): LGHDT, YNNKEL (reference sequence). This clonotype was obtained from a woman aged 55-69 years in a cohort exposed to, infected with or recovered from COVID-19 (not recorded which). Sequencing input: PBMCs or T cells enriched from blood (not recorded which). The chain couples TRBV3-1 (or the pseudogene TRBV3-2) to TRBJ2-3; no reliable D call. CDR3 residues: CASSLTLDTQYF. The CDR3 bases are TGTGCCAGCAGCCTAACTTTAGATACGCAGTATTTT.